Presented here are 5 T cell receptor delta chains from one specimen sequenced in a study of γδ T cells in repeated Plasmodium falciparum infection. TCRdb applied CATT to the multiplex PCR reads for clone calling. The data show 85,000 to 90,000 delta-chain clones, over 1.3% seen once. Vgamma9/Vdelta2+ and Vdelta2-negative gammadelta T cells were flow-sorted from PBMC for bulk sequencing. Sequencing was performed on gamma-delta T cells from blood. These TCRs come from a pool of human donors (malaria-infected and uninfected, not separated).

This clone appeared a few times. J is TRDJ1 and V is TRDV1, with no clear D. TCRdb supplies no J gene; here it was assigned by aligning the nucleotide sequence to germline. Germline CDR1 TSWWSYY, CDR2 QGS. The CDR3 extends over 18 amino acids. V shed 3 bases and J shed 0 bases, with 20 bases lying between them. CDR3 nucleotides: TGTGCTCTTGGGGACCCTTTCCCGGGAAAAGGGGACACCGATAAACTCATCTTT. Its protein is CALGDPFPGKGDTDKLIF.

This clone was observed a handful of times. A far larger clone is a single base away, which makes a read error likely. Other DNA sequences in this sample translate to the same CDR3. The chain's CDR3 is CACDTKLPTSTGELPPSCDKATDKLIF. The CDR3 DNA reads as TGTGCCTGCGACACCAAACTTCCTACAAGTACTGGGGAACTTCCCCCCTCCTGCGATAAAGCCACCGATAAACTCATCTTT. The chain recombines TRDV2 with TRDJ1; D might be TRDD2 (8 bases). The J gene, left out of TCRdb, was set here by checking the DNA against germline. CDR3 length: 27 amino acids. Germline CDR1 GEAIGNYY, CDR2 EKD.

Only a few counts were recorded for this clone. For this DNA, TCRdb reports the protein of a much larger clone, which diverges at residue 14, most likely from a read error; the protein presented here is translated directly from the DNA. This rearrangement joins TRDV2 to TRDJ3; TRDD3 matches 9 bases. The CDR3 loop spans 19 amino acids. Germline V CDR1 and CDR2: GEAIGNYY, EKD. The CDR3 nucleotides read TGTGCCTGTGACTCCCGTACTGGGGGAAGCTCCTGGGACCCCCGACAGATGTTTTTC. It codes for CACDSRTGGSSWDPRQMFF.

This clone has only a few counts. This likely reflects a read error, since a far larger clone is one base away. This sample includes further DNA sequences coding for the same CDR3. The chain couples TRDV2 to TRDJ3; 8 bases match TRDD3. Germline V gene sequence: CDR1 GEAIGNYY, CDR2 EKD. The CDR3 extends over 20 amino acids. V lost 0 bases and J lost 0; bases outside the gene matches: 9. CDR3 DNA sequence: TGTGCCTGTGACACCCTGGGGGACTTCACCCTCTCCTGGGACACCCGACAGATGTTTTTC. Translated, it gives CACDTLGDFTLSWDTRQMFF.

Comment on this clone: A read error is likely here: a far larger clone is one base away. The sample has other DNA sequences that encode this CDR3 too. Here the CDR3 reads CALGELPKRDKLIF. In DNA, the CDR3 is TGCGCTCTTGGGGAACTTCCGAAGAGAGACAAACTCATCTTT. V gene TRDV1 combines with J gene TRDJ1; D is tentatively TRDD2 or TRDD3 (5 bases each). The germline CDR1 and CDR2 sequences are TSWWSYY and QGS. The CDR3 totals 14 residues.